This T cell receptor (beta chain) is drawn from a study of human T cells and chemical hapten exposure. Background on the study: In the sensitization step, 2% DPC was placed on 2 cm by 2 cm of upper inner arm skin. Across its 20 to 30 weeks, the study gave patients weekly diphenylcyclopropenone doses to the scalp.

The length of the CDR3 is 12 residues. Germline V lookup: CDR1 MNHEY, CDR2 SVGEGT. V was clipped by 6 bases and J by 6 bases; unmatched bases: 4. TCRdb re-called the RACE reads through MiXCR, storing one row per CDR3 protein. The data show about 380,000 distinct CDR3 sequences, approximately 5% seen once. This clonotype was seen many times. The time point here: pre-sensitization, week 0. Noted treatment: therapeutic diphenylcyclopropenone sensitization with weekly scalp DPC. Unfractionated whole blood was the source from which total RNA was extracted. The receptor was derived from a woman in her 50s with alopecia areata. Some clones in this sample may be carry-over from other donors' samples. The genes are TRBV6-2 or TRBV6-3 and TRBJ2-7; 8 bases are a match to TRBD1. Sequences were derived from whole blood, sampled in connection with sensitization to the hapten diphenylcyclopropenone (DPC). This CDR3 is CASRRQGAEQYF. CDR3 sequence (DNA): TGTGCCAGCAGACGCCAGGGGGCCGAGCAGTACTTC.